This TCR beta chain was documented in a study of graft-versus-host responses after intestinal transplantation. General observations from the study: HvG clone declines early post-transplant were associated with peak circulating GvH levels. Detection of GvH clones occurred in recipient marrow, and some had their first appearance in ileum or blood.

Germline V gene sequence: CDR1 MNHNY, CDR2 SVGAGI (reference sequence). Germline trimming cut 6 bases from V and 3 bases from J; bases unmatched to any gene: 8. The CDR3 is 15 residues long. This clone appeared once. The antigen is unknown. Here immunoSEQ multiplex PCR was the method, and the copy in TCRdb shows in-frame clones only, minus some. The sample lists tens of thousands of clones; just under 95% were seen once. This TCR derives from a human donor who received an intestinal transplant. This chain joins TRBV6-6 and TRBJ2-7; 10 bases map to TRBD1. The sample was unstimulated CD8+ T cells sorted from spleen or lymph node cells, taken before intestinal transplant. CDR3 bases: TGTGCCAGCAGGGAGGGGACAGGGGTATTCTACGAGCAGTACTTC. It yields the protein CASREGTGVFYEQYF.